This T cell receptor (beta chain) was identified in a study of OX40 agonist ivuxolimab in advanced cancers. Only in-frame clones appear in the TCRdb table, and some are missing; sequencing was by immunoSEQ multiplex PCR. Of 55,000 to 70,000 clones in the sample, over 85% were seen once. The CDR3 length is 15 residues. Trimming removed 0 bases from V and 10 bases from J; junction bases left unmatched: 7. CDR1 is SGDLS, CDR2 YYNGEE, per germline. This sequence was found in an adult with an advanced solid tumor such as melanoma, head and neck, liver or kidney cancer. Sample: CD4+ or CD8+ T cells sorted from blood, taken in a trial of the OX40 agonist ivuxolimab. This rearrangement joins TRBV9 to TRBJ2-1; TRBD2 aligns across 10 bases. This CDR3 is CASSVGTSGSREQFF. In nucleotides, the CDR3 is TGTGCCAGCAGCGTAGGGACTAGCGGTTCCAGGGAGCAGTTCTTC.